Each of the 18 T cell receptor beta chains below was sequenced from the same sample in a study of shared clonotypes between healthy human individuals. Libraries were prepared by immunoSEQ multiplex PCR; TCRdb keeps only in-frame clonotypes and omits some of them. In the table there are about 1 million clones, around 75% of which are singletons. The sequenced sample was memory CD4+ T cells sorted from blood. Stated subset: CD45RA-negative fraction. The receptors come from a man between 18 and 35 years old in good health.

Of note for this clone: Within the sample, other DNA sequences also encode this same CDR3. The gene calls are TRBV9 and TRBJ2-3; 8 bases match TRBD2. CDR1 and CDR2 from the germline V gene are SGDLS and YYNGEE. The CDR3 is made up of 16 amino acids. J lost 2 bases, V lost 1 base, and 6 bases had no gene match. CDR3 nucleotide sequence: TGTGCCAGCAGCGTAATGGCGGGGGGCCCCACAGATACGCAGTATTTT. The encoded protein is CASSVMAGGPTDTQYF.

V and J are TRBV11-2 and TRBJ2-1, with TRBD2 matching 8 bases. The CDR3 runs 15 residues. CDR1 and CDR2 from the germline V gene are SGHAT and FQNNGV. The ends lost 5 bases at V and 9 bases at J; junction bases unmatched: 12. CDR3 protein: CASSPSGLGLSEQFF. The CDR3 nucleotides read TGTGCCAGCAGCCCCTCGGGACTAGGACTGAGTGAGCAGTTCTTC.

Note on this clone: Just one base apart from a much larger clone, this may be a read error. The rearrangement joins TRBV6-6 to TRBJ2-7; 11 nucleotides line up with TRBD1. Per the germline V gene, CDR1 is MNHNY and CDR2 is SVGAGI (reference sequence). Trimming removed 6 bases from V and 2 bases from J; junction bases left unmatched: 3. This CDR3 is built from 14 residues. The CDR3: CASRPGQGAYEQYF. As DNA, the CDR3 is TGTGCCAGCAGGCCGGGACAGGGGGCCTACGAGCAGTACTTC.

The chain is built from TRBV18 and TRBJ2-5, with D perhaps given as TRBD1 or TRBD2 (5 bases each). CDR1 is KGHSH and CDR2 is LQKENI in the germline V gene. The CDR3 totals 15 residues. V was pared by 3 bases and J by 2 bases, with 13 bases between. CDR3 DNA: TGTGCCAGCTCACCTCCAGGGCGGGTGCAAGAGACCCAGTACTTC. Amino acids: CASSPPGRVQETQYF.

In this sample, this clone turned up a few times. The rearrangement uses TRBV7-9 and TRBJ1-3, with 7 bases matching TRBD1. This CDR3 is 15 amino acids long. The V and J ends lost 5 bases and 0 bases, in that order; junction bases with no gene match: 4. Germline V gene sequence: CDR1 SEHNR, CDR2 FQNEAQ (reference sequence). CDR3 region: CASSARDSSGNTIYF. The CDR3 DNA is TGTGCCAGCAGCGCCAGGGACAGCTCTGGAAACACCATATATTTT.

CDR3 region: CASSIYSRGPYGYTF. CDR3 DNA: TGTGCCAGCAGCATTTATAGCAGGGGCCCCTATGGCTACACCTTC. The gene calls are TRBV28 and TRBJ1-2; TRBD1 might be the D (6 bases). The CDR3 loop spans 15 amino acids. V was clipped by 6 bases and J by 4 bases, with 18 bases between them. CDR1 is MDHEN and CDR2 is SYDVKM in the germline V gene.

The chain combines TRBV7-8 with TRBJ1-6; D not resolved. V was pared by 3 bases and J by 0 bases, with 12 bases between. Looked up from germline, CDR1 is SGHVS and CDR2 is FQNEAQ. The CDR3 extends over 17 amino acids. This CDR3 reads CASSLPLISSYNSPLHF. For the CDR3, the DNA is TGTGCCAGCAGCTTGCCCTTAATTAGCTCCTATAATTCACCCCTCCACTTT.

A few counts support this clone. The CDR3 region is CASSPLGEADEQYF. The CDR3 DNA follows: TGTGCCAGCTCACCACTAGGGGAAGCGGACGAGCAGTACTTC. J is TRBJ2-7 and V is TRBV18; D is possibly TRBD1 or TRBD2 (5 bases each). The CDR3 consists of 14 residues. The germline V gene encodes CDR1 KGHSH and CDR2 LQKENI. V was shortened by 1 base and J by 5 bases, with 12 bases between the two germline ends.

This clone occurred once. The rearrangement joins TRBV9 to TRBJ1-3; 7 bases fit TRBD1. CDR3 size: 15 residues. Germline lookup yields CDR1 SGDLS and CDR2 YYNGEE. J was trimmed by 3 bases and V by 0 bases; bases with no gene match: 3. In nucleotides, the CDR3 is TGTGCCAGCAGCGTAGAAGGGACAGATGGAAACACCATATATTTT. This encodes CASSVEGTDGNTIYF.

V gene TRBV4-3 combines with J gene TRBJ2-7; the D gene is possibly TRBD2 (6 bases). Per germline, CDR1 LGHNA and CDR2 YSLEER. V was clipped by 3 bases and J by 4 bases, with 19 bases between them. The CDR3 spans 16 residues. Here the CDR3 reads CASSQDWASERYEQYF. The CDR3, as DNA: TGCGCCAGCAGCCAGGACTGGGCTAGCGAGCGGTACGAGCAGTACTTC.

Notes on this clone: Other DNA sequences within the sample encode an identical CDR3. The chain employs TRBV5-6 and TRBJ1-3, with no clear D. V was shortened by 1 base and J by 0 bases, with 5 bases between the two germline ends. CDR1 and CDR2 (germline): SGHDT, YYEEEE. The CDR3 is 14 residues long. CDR3 protein: CASSLSGSGNTIYF. For the CDR3, the DNA is TGTGCCAGCAGCTTGTCGGGCTCTGGAAACACCATATATTTT.

The J gene is TRBJ2-5, the V gene TRBV6-1; 14 nucleotides match TRBD2. The V segment lost 4 bases and the J segment 4 bases; nucleotides outside the gene matches: 8. The CDR3 is made up of 17 amino acids. Germline V gives CDR1 MNHNS, CDR2 SASEGT. CDR3 sequence: CASSGPTSGGVGETQYF. The CDR3 DNA reads as TGTGCCAGCAGTGGCCCGACTAGCGGGGGGGTAGGAGAGACCCAGTACTTC.

The chain's CDR3 is CASGPSGYEQYF. In nucleotides, the CDR3 is TGTGCCAGTGGACCTAGCGGCTACGAGCAGTACTTC. J is TRBJ2-7 and V is TRBV19; 7 bases map to TRBD2. Looked up from germline, CDR1 is LNHDA and CDR2 is SQIVND (reference sequence). CDR3 size: 12 residues. The V and J ends lost 8 bases and 3 bases, in that order; junction bases with no gene match: 4.

The rearrangement joins TRBV7-9 to TRBJ2-6; the D gene is possibly TRBD2 (5 bases). The germline CDR1 and CDR2 sequences are SEHNR and FQNEAQ (reference sequence). This CDR3 comprises 16 residues. Trimming removed 0 bases at V and 0 bases at J, with 6 bases between. This CDR3 reads CASSLARGSGANVLTF. The CDR3 nucleotides are TGTGCCAGCAGCTTAGCACGGGGCTCTGGGGCCAACGTCCTGACTTTC.

The V gene is TRBV5-8, the J gene TRBJ2-6; D gene unclear. CDR1 and CDR2 from the germline V gene are SGHTS and YDEGEE. V was trimmed by 4 bases and J by 2 bases, leaving 10 bases between them. The CDR3 loop spans 15 amino acids. As DNA, the CDR3 is TGTGCCAGCAGCGCGGACGACCCTGGGGCCAACGTCCTGACTTTC. Protein: CASSADDPGANVLTF.

V gene TRBV18 combines with J gene TRBJ2-1; possible D gene TRBD2, 6 bases. The CDR3 extends over 17 amino acids. V was cut by 6 bases and J by 4 bases, with 22 bases left in between. CDR1 KGHSH and CDR2 LQKENI come from the germline V gene. In DNA form, the CDR3 reads TGTGCCAGCTCGCCCCCCCTCTTCGGGAGAGGGTACAATGAGCAGTTCTTC. Residues: CASSPPLFGRGYNEQFF.

The gene calls are TRBV5-1 and TRBJ1-5; D not resolved. This CDR3 has 15 residues. V lost 0 bases to trimming and J lost 0 bases, with 7 bases between them. From germline, CDR1 is SGHRS and CDR2 YFSETQ. The CDR3: CASSLEGYSNQPQHF. The CDR3 DNA reads TGCGCCAGCAGCTTGGAAGGATATAGCAATCAGCCCCAGCATTTT.

The genes are TRBV2 and TRBJ1-6, with unresolved D. The germline gives CDR1 SNHLY, CDR2 FYNNEI. Trimming took off 4 bases at V and 6 bases at J, with 7 bases between the two ends. This CDR3 has 13 amino acids. The CDR3, as DNA: TGTGCCAGCAGTGGGGCAAGTAATTCACCCCTCCACTTT. It is translated as CASSGASNSPLHF.